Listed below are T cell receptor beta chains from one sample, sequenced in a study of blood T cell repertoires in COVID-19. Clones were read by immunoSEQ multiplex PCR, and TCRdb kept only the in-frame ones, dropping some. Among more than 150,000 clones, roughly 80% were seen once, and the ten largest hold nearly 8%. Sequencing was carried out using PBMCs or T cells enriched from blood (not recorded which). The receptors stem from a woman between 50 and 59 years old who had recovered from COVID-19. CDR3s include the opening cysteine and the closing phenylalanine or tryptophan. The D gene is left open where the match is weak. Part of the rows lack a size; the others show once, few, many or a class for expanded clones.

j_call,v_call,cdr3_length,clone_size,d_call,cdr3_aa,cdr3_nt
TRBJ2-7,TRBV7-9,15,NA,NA,CASSDLEDRSYEQYF,TGTGCCAGCAGCGACCTCGAGGACAGATCCTACGAGCAGTACTTC
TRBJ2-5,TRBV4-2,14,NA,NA,CASSHGGREETQYF,TGTGCCAGCAGCCACGGCGGCCGCGAAGAGACCCAGTACTTC
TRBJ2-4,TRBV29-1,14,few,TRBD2,CSVAASGSVGIQYF,TGCAGCGTTGCGGCTAGCGGGAGCGTAGGCATTCAGTACTTC
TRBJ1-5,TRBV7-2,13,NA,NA,CASGLDSNQPQHF,TGTGCCAGCGGACTTGATAGCAATCAGCCCCAGCATTTT
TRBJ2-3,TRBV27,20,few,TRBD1,CASSSNRDRRGRKHTDTQYF,TGTGCCAGCAGTTCAAACCGGGACAGGCGGGGAAGAAAACACACAGATACGCAGTATTTT
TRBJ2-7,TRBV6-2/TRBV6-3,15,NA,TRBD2,CASSRPVGRAREQYF,TGTGCCAGCAGTCGCCCGGTTGGGAGGGCGCGCGAGCAGTACTTC
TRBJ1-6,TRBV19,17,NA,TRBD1,CASTGVRGAGGNSPLHF,TGTGCCAGTACAGGGGTGAGGGGAGCAGGGGGAAATTCACCCCTCCACTTT
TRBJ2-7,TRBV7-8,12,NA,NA,CASSPTTYEQYF,TGTGCCAGCAGCCCCACTACCTACGAGCAGTACTTC
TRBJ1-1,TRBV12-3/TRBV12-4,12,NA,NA,CASSQGWTEAFF,TGTGCCAGCAGTCAGGGGTGGACTGAAGCTTTCTTT
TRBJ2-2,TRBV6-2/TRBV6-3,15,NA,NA,CASSYFGSPTGELFF,TGTGCCAGCAGTTACTTTGGCAGTCCCACCGGGGAGCTGTTTTTT
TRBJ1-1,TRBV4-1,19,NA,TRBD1,CASSQNPTGDRPMNTEAFF,TGCGCCAGCAGCCAAAATCCCACAGGGGATAGACCCATGAACACTGAAGCTTTCTTT
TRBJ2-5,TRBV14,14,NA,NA,CASSHLEVGETQYF,TGTGCCAGCAGCCACTTAGAGGTGGGAGAGACCCAGTACTTC
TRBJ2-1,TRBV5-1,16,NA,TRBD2,CASSLALAGVSDEQFF,TGCGCCAGCAGCTTGGCCCTAGCGGGAGTATCGGATGAGCAGTTCTTC
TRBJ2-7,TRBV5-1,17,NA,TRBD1,CASSVGPGTGKGSGQYF,TGCGCCAGCAGCGTAGGACCGGGGACAGGGAAGGGCTCGGGGCAGTACTTC
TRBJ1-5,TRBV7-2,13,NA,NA,CASSLDRNQPQHF,TGTGCCAGCAGCTTAGATAGAAATCAGCCCCAGCATTTT
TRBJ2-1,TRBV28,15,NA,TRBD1,CASMMGQGDYNEQFF,TGTGCCAGCATGATGGGACAGGGGGATTACAATGAGCAGTTCTTC
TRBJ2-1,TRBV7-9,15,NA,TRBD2,CASSGGWGTYNEQFF,TGTGCCAGCTCGGGGGGATGGGGAACCTACAATGAGCAGTTCTTC
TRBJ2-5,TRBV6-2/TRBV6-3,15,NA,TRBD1,CASSSGQGGYETQYF,TGTGCCAGCAGTTCTGGACAGGGAGGTTATGAGACCCAGTACTTC
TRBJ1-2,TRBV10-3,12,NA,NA,CAISAPDYGYTF,TGTGCCATCAGTGCCCCCGACTATGGCTACACCTTC
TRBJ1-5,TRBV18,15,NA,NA,CASSSLQGKGQPQHF,TGTGCCAGCTCATCCCTACAGGGTAAAGGGCAGCCCCAGCATTTT
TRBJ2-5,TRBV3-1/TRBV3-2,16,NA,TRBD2,CASSRFSGGAGETQYF,TGTGCCAGCAGCCGGTTCAGCGGGGGGGCGGGAGAGACCCAGTACTTC
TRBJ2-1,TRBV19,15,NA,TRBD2,CASSASGDSYNEQFF,TGTGCCAGTAGTGCTAGCGGGGACTCCTACAATGAGCAGTTCTTC
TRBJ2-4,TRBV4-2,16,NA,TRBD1,CASSQESWDRGNIQYF,TGTGCCAGCAGCCAAGAGTCGTGGGACAGGGGGAACATTCAGTACTTC
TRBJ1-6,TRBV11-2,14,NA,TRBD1,CASSRDRNNSPLHF,TGTGCCAGCAGCCGGGACAGAAATAATTCACCCCTCCACTTT
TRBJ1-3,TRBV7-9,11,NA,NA,CASSSLDTIYF,TGTGCCAGCAGCTCCCTCGACACCATATATTTT
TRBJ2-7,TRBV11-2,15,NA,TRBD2,CASSLVAGGSYEQYF,TGTGCCAGCAGCTTAGTAGCGGGGGGATCCTACGAGCAGTACTTC
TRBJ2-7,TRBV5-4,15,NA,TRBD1,CASSRPGTGAYEQYF,TGTGCCAGCAGCCGTCCCGGGACAGGGGCCTACGAGCAGTACTTC
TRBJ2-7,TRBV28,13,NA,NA,CASSLTDTYEQYF,TGTGCCAGCAGTTTGACTGATACCTACGAGCAGTACTTC
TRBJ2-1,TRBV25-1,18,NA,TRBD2,CASRPGTSGSSSYNEQFF,TGTGCCAGCCGGCCCGGGACTAGCGGTTCTAGCTCCTACAATGAGCAGTTCTTC
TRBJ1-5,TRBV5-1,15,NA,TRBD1,CASSAGTASNQPQHF,TGCGCCAGCAGCGCCGGGACAGCCAGCAATCAGCCCCAGCATTTT
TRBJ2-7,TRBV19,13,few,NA,CASSIDPRYEQYF,TGTGCCAGTAGTATAGATCCCCGTTACGAGCAGTACTTC
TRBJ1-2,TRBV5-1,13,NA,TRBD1,CASSQTGSYGYTF,TGCGCCAGCAGCCAGACAGGGAGCTATGGCTACACCTTC
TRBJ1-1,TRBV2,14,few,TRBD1,CASSENGQGYEAFF,TGTGCCAGCAGTGAAAATGGACAGGGGTATGAAGCTTTCTTT
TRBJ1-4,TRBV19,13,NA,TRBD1,CASDRAGGEKLFF,TGTGCCAGCGACAGGGCGGGAGGTGAAAAACTGTTTTTT
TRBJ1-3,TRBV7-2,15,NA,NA,CASSLASFSGNTIYF,TGTGCCAGCAGCTTAGCTTCCTTCTCTGGAAACACCATATATTTT
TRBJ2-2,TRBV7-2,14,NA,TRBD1,CASSGQGRTGELFF,TGTGCCAGCAGCGGACAGGGCAGAACCGGGGAGCTGTTTTTT
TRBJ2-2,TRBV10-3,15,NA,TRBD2,CAIRGTSGLTGELFF,TGTGCCATCAGGGGAACTAGCGGCCTCACCGGGGAGCTGTTTTTT
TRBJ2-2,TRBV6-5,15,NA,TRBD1,CASTTGGMGTGELFF,TGTGCCAGCACGACAGGGGGTATGGGCACCGGGGAGCTGTTTTTT
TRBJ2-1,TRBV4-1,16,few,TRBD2,CASSQVPTSGSNEQFF,TGCGCCAGCAGCCAAGTCCCGACTAGCGGGAGCAATGAGCAGTTCTTC
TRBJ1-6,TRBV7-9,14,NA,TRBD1,CASSGRDRSSPLHF,TGTGCCAGCAGCGGCAGGGACAGGTCGTCACCCCTCCACTTT
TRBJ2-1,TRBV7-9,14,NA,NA,CASSSGGSRNEQFF,TGTGCCAGCAGCTCTGGGGGGTCGAGAAATGAGCAGTTCTTC
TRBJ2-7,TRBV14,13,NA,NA,CASSQDHYNEQYF,TGTGCCAGCAGCCAAGACCACTACAACGAGCAGTACTTC
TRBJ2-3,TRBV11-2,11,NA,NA,CASSLKLAQYF,TGTGCCAGCAGCTTAAAGCTAGCGCAGTATTTT
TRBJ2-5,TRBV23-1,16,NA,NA,CASNRVLNRDRETQYF,TGCGCCAGCAATCGGGTCTTGAACAGGGATAGAGAGACCCAGTACTTC
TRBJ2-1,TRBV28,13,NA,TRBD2,CASSLDSSGSFFF,TGTGCCAGCAGTTTGGATTCTAGCGGGAGCTTTTTCTTC
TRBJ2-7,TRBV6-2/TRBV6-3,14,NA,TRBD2,CASSPPGLQHQKLF,TGTGCCAGCAGCCCACCGGGACTACAACACCAAAAACTCTTC
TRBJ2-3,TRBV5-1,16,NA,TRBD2,CASSLAGLAGTDTQYF,TGCGCCAGCAGCTTGGCTGGACTAGCGGGAACAGATACGCAGTATTTT
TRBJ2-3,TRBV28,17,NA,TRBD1,CASSFGTGGIPTDTQYF,TGTGCCAGCAGTTTCGGCACAGGGGGAATCCCCACAGATACGCAGTATTTT
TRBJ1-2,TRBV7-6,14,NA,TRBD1,CASSLGFGQEGYTF,TGTGCCAGCAGCTTAGGTTTTGGACAGGAGGGCTACACCTTC
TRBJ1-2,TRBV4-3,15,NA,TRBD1,CASSQNRGFNYGYTF,TGCGCCAGCAGCCAAAACAGGGGGTTCAACTATGGCTACACCTTC
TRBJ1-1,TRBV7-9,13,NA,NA,CASSLIANTEAFF,TGTGCCAGCAGCTTAATAGCGAACACTGAAGCTTTCTTT
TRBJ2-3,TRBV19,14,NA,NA,CASHSRLITDTQYF,TGTGCCAGCCACTCCCGACTAATCACAGATACGCAGTATTTT
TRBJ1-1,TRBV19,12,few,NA,CASNAGNTEAFF,TGTGCCAGTAATGCGGGCAACACTGAAGCTTTCTTT
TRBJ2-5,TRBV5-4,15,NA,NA,CASSQAQGMWTTQYF,TGTGCCAGCAGCCAAGCCCAGGGGATGTGGACGACCCAGTACTTC
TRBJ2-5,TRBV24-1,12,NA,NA,CATSGSTETQYF,TGTGCCACCTCAGGGTCCACTGAGACCCAGTACTTC
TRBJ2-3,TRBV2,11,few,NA,CASRRGDTQYF,TGTGCCAGCAGAAGGGGAGATACGCAGTATTTT
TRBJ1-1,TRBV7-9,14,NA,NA,CASSFQGMNTEAFF,TGTGCCAGCAGCTTTCAGGGAATGAACACTGAAGCTTTCTTT
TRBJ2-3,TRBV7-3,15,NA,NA,CASSRGGLNTDTQYF,TGTGCCAGCAGCAGGGGGGGCCTGAACACAGATACGCAGTATTTT